This entry features one T cell receptor (beta chain) sequence. Its antigen is unidentified. Germline CDR1 is SGHVS and CDR2 is FQNEAQ. This CDR3 has 17 residues. Trimming shortened V by 6 bases and J by 5 bases, and 25 bases separated the two germline ends. The source of the sample is a study of PD-1 blockade in classical Hodgkin lymphoma. Study outcomes and limitations: Only CD4+ TCR diversity, not CD8+, had risen significantly by C4D1. Complete responders had baseline diversity similar to newly diagnosed patients.

Profiling relied on immunoSEQ multiplex PCR, and the TCRdb table lists in-frame clones only, not all of them. Seen here are more than 90,000 clones, 85% to 90% observed once, and the top ten hold 5% to 7.5%. Every single patient, without exception, relapsed after autologous stem cell transplantation, and brentuximab vedotin exposure varied. The origin of this receptor is a human donor with classical Hodgkin lymphoma. The V gene is TRBV7-8, the J gene TRBJ2-5; possible D gene TRBD1, 6 bases. This sample comprised peripheral blood mononuclear cells (PBMCs), obtained before the second cycle of nivolumab. This CDR3 reads CASRYPGQKKNLETQYF. For the CDR3, the DNA is TGTGCCAGCAGATATCCGGGACAAAAGAAAAATTTGGAGACCCAGTACTTC.